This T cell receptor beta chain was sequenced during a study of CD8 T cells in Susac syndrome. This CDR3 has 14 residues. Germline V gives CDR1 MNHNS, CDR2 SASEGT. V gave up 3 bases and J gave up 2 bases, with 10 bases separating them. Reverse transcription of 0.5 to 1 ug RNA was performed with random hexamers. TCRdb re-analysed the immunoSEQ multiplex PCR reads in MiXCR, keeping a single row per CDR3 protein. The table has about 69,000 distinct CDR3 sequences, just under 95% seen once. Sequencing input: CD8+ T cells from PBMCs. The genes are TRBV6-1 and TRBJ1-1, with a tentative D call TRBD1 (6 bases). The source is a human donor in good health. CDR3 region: CASSDYRENTEAFF. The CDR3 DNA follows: TGTGCCAGCAGTGATTACAGGGAAAACACTGAAGCTTTCTTT.